This TCR beta chain derives from a study of blood T cell repertoires in COVID-19. The assay was immunoSEQ multiplex PCR, and TCRdb's table has in-frame clones only and misses some. The sample includes approximately 20,000 clones, more than 75% seen only once; the top ten take roughly 3.8%. This clone appeared once. After removal of 4 bases from V and 4 bases from J, the junction contained 5 bases not matched to a gene. CDR3 length equals 14 residues. The V gene's germline CDR1 is SGHRS and CDR2 YFSETQ. The sequenced material came from peripheral blood. The TCR comes from a man in his forties or fifties with active COVID-19. The gene calls are TRBV5-1 and TRBJ2-5; 9 positions agree with TRBD1. CDR3 region: CASSPDRGRETQYF. CDR3 in DNA: TGCGCCAGCAGCCCGGACAGGGGACGAGAGACCCAGTACTTC.